Below, one T cell receptor (beta chain) is given with its context. What it recognizes is unknown. The sorted-subset replicate PCRs were given 200 ng DNA, which is 30,000 or so T cell genomes. Only in-frame clones appear in the TCRdb table, and some are missing; sequencing was by immunoSEQ multiplex PCR. The repertoire holds some 2,000,000 clones, with 85% to 95% as singletons. This record belongs to a study of shared clonotypes between healthy human individuals. As for the study in general: CD4 naive and CD4 memory each took three plates per donor, while CD8 naive took two and CD8 memory one.

The V gene's germline CDR1 is GTSNPN and CDR2 SVGIG (reference sequence). The CDR3 is 15 amino acids. V was trimmed by 2 bases and J by 4 bases, leaving 17 bases between them. Study observations and caveats: Clonotype sharing among the donors was expected to vary with sequencing depth. Four donors shared 4.5% to 6.5% of their naive CD4 clonotypes.

The sample was naive CD4+ T cells sorted from blood. The subset here: CD45RA+ positively selected. The source is a man between 18 and 35 years old in good health. V gene TRBV30 combines with J gene TRBJ2-5, with D perhaps TRBD2 (5 bases). In DNA form, the CDR3 reads TGTGCCTGGAGTCCCGACCCGGGCGGGCTAGAGACCCAGTACTTC. Its protein product is CAWSPDPGGLETQYF.